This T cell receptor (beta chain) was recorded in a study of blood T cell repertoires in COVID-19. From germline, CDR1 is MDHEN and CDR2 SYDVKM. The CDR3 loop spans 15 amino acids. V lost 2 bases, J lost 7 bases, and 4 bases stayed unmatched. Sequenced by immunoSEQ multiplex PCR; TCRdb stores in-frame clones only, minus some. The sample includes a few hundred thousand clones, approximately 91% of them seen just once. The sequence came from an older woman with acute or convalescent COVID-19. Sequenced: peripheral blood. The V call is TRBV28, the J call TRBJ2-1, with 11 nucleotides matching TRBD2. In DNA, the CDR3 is TGTGCCAGCAGTTTAATAGCGGGAGGGCCTAATGAGCAGTTCTTC. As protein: CASSLIAGGPNEQFF.